This TCR beta chain is from a study of brain T cells in children with intractable seizures. Profiled with immunoSEQ multiplex PCR; TCRdb holds only in-frame clones, not every one. Here the sample spans fewer than 50,000 clones, approximately 92% being singletons. On this clone: Its antigen is as yet unknown.

Study-level results: HCMV serostatus was not known, and viral specificity came from CDR3 similarity only.

The CDR3 contains 20 residues. The germline V gene encodes CDR1 SGHRS and CDR2 YFSETQ. V shed 5 bases and J 0 bases; nucleotides not matched to a gene: 20. The chain uses TRBV5-1 and TRBJ1-3; the match to TRBD1 covers 7 bases. This sample comprised peripheral blood, obtained at surgery. This clonotype was sampled from a girl aged 2-10 years with tuberous sclerosis and intractable seizures. CDR3 in DNA: TGCGCCAGCAGGTCCCGGCCAGGGGGTTCAACCTCCATCTCTGGAAACACCATATATTTT. Its translation is CASRSRPGGSTSISGNTIYF.